This is a list of T cell receptor beta chains from one sample in a study of human T cells and chemical hapten exposure. TCRdb passed the RACE reads through MiXCR, listing each CDR3 protein once. The sample includes around 69,000 distinct CDR3 sequences, approximately 9.4% of them seen just once. Sample: whole blood, taken in connection with sensitization to the hapten diphenylcyclopropenone (DPC). The receptors were sampled from a woman aged 40 to 49 with alopecia areata. Some clones in this sample may be carry-over from other donors' samples. Both conserved end residues are part of each CDR3. D genes are given only for firm matches. Only part of the rows carry a size: once, few, many, or a class if the clone is expanded.

j_call d_call v_call clone_size cdr3_aa cdr3_nt
TRBJ2-5 TRBD2 TRBV20-1 many CSAGTSQETQYF TGCAGTGCTGGGACTAGCCAAGAGACCCAGTACTTC
TRBJ2-3 - TRBV5-1 few CASSLGEGGTDTQYF TGCGCCAGCAGCTTAGGGGAAGGGGGCACAGATACGCAGTATTTT
TRBJ2-1 TRBD1 TRBV3-1 - CASSQTDREPYNEQFF TGTGCCAGCAGCCAAACCGACAGGGAACCCTACAATGAGCAGTTCTTC
TRBJ2-1 - TRBV28 many CASSPYDRFGYNEQFF TGTGCCAGCAGTCCATACGACAGGTTCGGCTACAATGAGCAGTTCTTC
TRBJ2-1 - TRBV15 - CATSRGRLENNEQFF TGTGCCACCAGCAGAGGGAGACTTGAGAACAATGAGCAGTTCTTC
TRBJ1-1 - TRBV7-9 many CASSLARPGLTEAFF TGTGCCAGCAGCTTAGCGCGTCCGGGATTAACTGAAGCTTTCTTT
TRBJ2-7 TRBD2 TRBV7-2 few CASSLGAGGDEQYF TGTGCCAGCAGCTTAGGGGCCGGGGGGGACGAGCAGTACTTC
TRBJ2-2 - TRBV7-2 many CASSLARGATGELFF TGTGCCAGCAGCTTAGCCCGGGGGGCTACCGGGGAGCTGTTTTTT
TRBJ1-4 - TRBV6-2/TRBV6-3 few CASSPSGRTNEKLFF TGTGCCAGCAGCCCCTCCGGTCGAACTAATGAAAAACTGTTTTTT
TRBJ1-2 - TRBV14 few CASSQDIGGRFGYTF TGTGCCAGCAGCCAAGATATAGGTGGGAGGTTTGGCTACACCTTC
TRBJ2-1 TRBD2 TRBV11-2 few CASSTGLAGVNEQFF TGTGCCAGCAGCACGGGACTAGCGGGGGTCAATGAGCAGTTCTTC
TRBJ1-6 - TRBV3-1 many CASSQDGGYRAGSPLHF TGTGCCAGCAGCCAAGATGGTGGTTACAGGGCGGGTTCACCCCTCCACTTT
TRBJ2-5 - TRBV6-5 many CASSYVRNQETQYF TGTGCCAGCAGTTACGTACGTAACCAAGAGACCCAGTACTTC
TRBJ1-4 - TRBV7-8 - CASSPFGNEKLFF TGTGCCAGCAGCCCGTTTGGAAATGAAAAACTGTTTTTT
TRBJ1-2 TRBD1 TRBV29-1 few CSVPGTGGLGYTF TGCAGCGTTCCCGGGACAGGGGGCTTGGGCTACACCTTC
TRBJ1-4 - TRBV7-2 few CASSLDAEKLFF TGTGCCAGCAGCTTAGACGCGGAAAAACTGTTTTTT
TRBJ2-5 - TRBV12-3/TRBV12-4 many CASAPGFSETQYF TGTGCCAGCGCTCCGGGGTTCTCAGAGACCCAGTACTTC
TRBJ2-1 - TRBV7-3 many CASSLTGYEQFF TGTGCCAGCAGTCTAACGGGCTATGAGCAGTTCTTC
TRBJ2-3 TRBD2 TRBV6-5 many CASSPRGGGADTQYF TGTGCCAGCAGTCCTCGGGGGGGGGGCGCAGATACGCAGTATTTT
TRBJ1-2 - TRBV15 many CATSRDLDYGYTF TGTGCCACCAGCAGAGATCTGGACTATGGCTACACCTTC
TRBJ2-6 - TRBV4-3 many CASSQRDSGANVLTF TGCGCCAGCAGCCAACGGGACTCTGGGGCCAACGTCCTGACTTTC
TRBJ2-6 - TRBV6-5 many CASSTTDSGANVLTF TGTGCCAGCAGCACTACGGACTCTGGGGCCAACGTCCTGACTTTC
TRBJ2-3 - TRBV29-1 many CSIEGDGTTDTQYF TGCAGCATCGAGGGTGACGGAACCACAGATACGCAGTATTTT
TRBJ1-1 TRBD1 TRBV6-5 many CASSSALYDRARLLSTEAFF TGTGCCAGCAGTTCCGCCCTCTACGACAGGGCTAGGCTATTGAGCACTGAAGCTTTCTTT
TRBJ2-3 - TRBV12-3/TRBV12-4 few CASSLIDTQYF TGTGCCAGCAGTTTGATAGATACGCAGTATTTT
TRBJ2-7 - TRBV27 - CASRLGGAVFDEQYF TGTGCCAGCAGACTGGGGGGGGCCGTCTTTGACGAGCAGTACTTC
TRBJ2-3 - TRBV28 many CASSYRLGSQNTDTQYF TGTGCCAGCAGTTATCGACTAGGATCCCAAAATACAGATACGCAGTATTTT
TRBJ2-1 - TRBV7-3 few CASSSPDRNNEQFF TGTGCCAGCAGCTCGCCCGACAGGAACAATGAGCAGTTCTTC
TRBJ2-7 TRBD1 TRBV4-3 many CASPPGGQTYEQYF TGCGCCAGCCCCCCTGGGGGACAGACCTACGAGCAGTACTTC
TRBJ1-2 - TRBV21-1 - CASSTLNYGYTF TGTGCCAGCAGCACCCTTAACTATGGCTACACCTTC
TRBJ2-1 - TRBV12-3/TRBV12-4 - CASSKQGGGNEQFF TGTGCCAGCAGTAAGCAGGGAGGGGGCAATGAGCAGTTCTTC
TRBJ2-1 TRBD2 TRBV10-2 - CASSDWGGIRQNEQFF TGCGCCAGCAGTGACTGGGGAGGGATTCGACAAAATGAGCAGTTCTTC
TRBJ1-2 - TRBV3-1 many CASSWGSSSNGYTF TGTGCCAGCAGCTGGGGCTCGTCCTCCAATGGCTACACCTTC
TRBJ2-1 - TRBV7-2 many CASSRQEDEQFF TGTGCCAGCAGCAGACAGGAGGATGAGCAGTTCTTC
TRBJ1-3 - TRBV11-2 many CASSLVPGAIGNTIYF TGTGCCAGCAGCTTAGTTCCGGGGGCCATTGGAAACACCATATATTTT
TRBJ2-3 - TRBV10-3 many CAISESTGQDTQYF TGTGCCATCAGTGAGTCGACGGGGCAGGATACGCAGTATTTT
TRBJ2-1 TRBD2 TRBV10-3 few CAIRGSGGAYEQFF TGTGCCATCAGGGGCAGCGGGGGGGCCTATGAGCAGTTCTTC
TRBJ2-7 - TRBV6-2/TRBV6-3 many CASTPGWTYEQYF TGTGCCAGCACCCCGGGGTGGACCTACGAGCAGTACTTC
TRBJ2-1 - TRBV29-1 many CSVEGVSVEQFF TGCAGCGTTGAAGGGGTATCGGTTGAGCAGTTCTTC
TRBJ2-4 TRBD2 TRBV4-2 few CASSPRPGTSIQYF TGTGCCAGCAGCCCTCGTCCCGGGACTAGCATTCAGTACTTC
TRBJ1-5 - TRBV6-2/TRBV6-3 many CASTNEGRLNQPQHF TGTGCCAGCACCAACGAGGGGAGACTGAATCAGCCCCAGCATTTT
TRBJ2-1 TRBD2 TRBV4-1 few CASSQYSGGAGEQFF TGCGCCAGCAGCCAGTACAGCGGGGGGGCCGGTGAGCAGTTCTTC
TRBJ2-7 - TRBV11-2 few CASSLARVEQYF TGTGCCAGCAGCTTAGCCCGGGTCGAGCAGTACTTC
TRBJ2-1 - TRBV5-1 - CASSLWDNEQFF TGCGCCAGCAGCTTGTGGGACAATGAGCAGTTCTTC
TRBJ2-2 TRBD1 TRBV7-8 many CASSATGTGGRSILAGELFF TGTGCCAGCAGCGCAACCGGGACAGGGGGACGATCGATTCTTGCCGGGGAGCTGTTTTTT
TRBJ2-1 - TRBV7-8 many CASSSDPTGSYNEQFF TGTGCCAGCAGCTCTGACCCGACAGGTTCCTACAATGAGCAGTTCTTC
TRBJ2-2 - TRBV28 - CASSPPAGTTGELFF TGTGCCAGCAGTCCCCCGGCCGGGACCACCGGGGAGCTGTTTTTT
TRBJ1-5 - TRBV6-1 many CASSETLGNQPQHF TGTGCCAGCAGTGAAACGCTTGGCAATCAGCCCCAGCATTTT
TRBJ1-5 - TRBV3-1 - CASSQGGNQPQHF TGTGCCAGCAGCCAAGGAGGCAATCAGCCCCAGCATTTT
TRBJ2-2 - TRBV7-2 few CASSWTATGDTGELFF TGTGCCAGCAGCTGGACAGCCACGGGGGACACCGGGGAGCTGTTTTTT
TRBJ2-7 TRBD2 TRBV5-1 many CASSPTRSPGGSYEQYF TGCGCCAGCAGCCCGACCAGAAGCCCGGGAGGGTCCTACGAGCAGTACTTC
TRBJ1-5 TRBD1 TRBV5-8 - CASSLDRGNSNQPQHF TGTGCCAGCAGCTTGGACAGGGGGAATAGCAATCAGCCCCAGCATTTT
TRBJ2-7 - TRBV29-1 few CSVAGISNEQYF TGCAGCGTTGCGGGAATTAGCAACGAGCAGTACTTC
TRBJ2-7 - TRBV7-9 few CASSLAARSHEQYF TGTGCCAGCAGCTTAGCTGCCAGGTCGCACGAGCAGTACTTC
TRBJ2-1 - TRBV27 many CASSLGRYNEQFF TGTGCCAGCAGTTTAGGACGCTACAATGAGCAGTTCTTC